What follows are 26 T cell receptor beta chains derived from one specimen sequenced in a study of blood T cell repertoires in COVID-19. Data came from immunoSEQ multiplex PCR; TCRdb stores just in-frame clones and leaves some out. The profile shows 150,000 to 200,000 clones, more than 70% of them singletons. The sequenced material came from peripheral blood. The source of these receptors is a human donor in a cohort sampled during active COVID-19.

The chain couples TRBV9 to TRBJ1-3, with 11 positions matching TRBD1. The CDR3 loop spans 15 amino acids. Germline assignment: CDR1 SGDLS and CDR2 YYNGEE. The V gene end was trimmed by 0 bases and the J gene end by 12 bases; junction bases not matched to a gene: 8. This CDR3 reads CASSVEPGQGVNIYF. CDR3 coding DNA: TGTGCCAGCAGCGTAGAGCCGGGACAGGGGGTTAACATATATTTT. Full variable domain (remainder filled in from reference TRBV9 and TRBJ1-3): DSGVTQTPKHLITATGQRVTLRCSPRSGDLSVYWYQQSLDQGLQFLIQYYNGEERAKGNILERFSAQQFPDLHSELNLSSLELGDSALYFCASSVEPGQGVNIYFGEGSWLTVV.

The chain uses TRBV6-5 and TRBJ2-7; perhaps TRBD1 as D (6 bases). CDR1 and CDR2 from the germline V gene are MNHEY and SVGAGI. The CDR3 sequence is 14 residues long. With 4 bases removed from V and 5 bases from J, the gap between germline ends came to 15 bases. DNA of the CDR3: TGTGCCAGCAGTTTCCAACAGGGTTCCCACGAGCAGTACTTC. It specifies CASSFQQGSHEQYF.

The V call is TRBV19, the J call TRBJ2-1, with 14 bases lining up with TRBD2. This CDR3 has 20 residues. Germline loops: CDR1 LNHDA, CDR2 SQIVND (reference sequence). Trimming at V came to 7 bases and at J to 4 bases, leaving 18 bases not matched to a gene. CDR3 in DNA: TGTGCCAGTAAAGTATCTGGACTAGCGGGGGGACCCAACCCATACAATGAGCAGTTCTTC. Translation gives CASKVSGLAGGPNPYNEQFF.

This rearrangement joins TRBV25-1 to TRBJ1-6; a possible D gene is TRBD1 (5 bases). V was trimmed by 1 base and J by 15 bases, leaving 13 bases between them. CDR3 length: 13 residues. Per the germline V gene, CDR1 is MGHDK and CDR2 is SYGVNS. Here the CDR3 DNA reads TGTGCCAGCAGTGAATGGGGCAGGGAATACCTCCACTTT. Its translation is CASSEWGREYLHF.

The rearrangement links TRBV5-1 to TRBJ2-7; D is possibly TRBD1 (5 bases). The CDR3 is 14 residues long. Germline CDR1 reads SGHRS; CDR2 reads YFSETQ. V lost 0 bases and J 1 base, leaving 8 bases between the germline ends. In DNA, the CDR3 is TGCGCCAGCAGCTTGGGCCCAGGGTCCTACGAGCAGTACTTC. It yields the protein CASSLGPGSYEQYF.

V usage is TRBV19 and J usage is TRBJ1-3; no definite D call. This CDR3 has 15 amino acids. Germline CDR1 reads LNHDA; CDR2 reads SQIVND (reference sequence). Deletions cut 5 bases from V and 0 bases from J, with 11 bases between. The CDR3 bases are TGTGCCAGTAGTGTTACACCTTCCTCTGGAAACACCATATATTTT. It encodes CASSVTPSSGNTIYF. The variable domain in full, with the rest retrieved from reference TRBV19 and TRBJ1-3, is DGGITQSPKYLFRKEGQNVTLSCEQNLNHDAMYWYRQDPGQGLRLIYYSQIVNDFQKGDIAEGYSVSREKKESFPLTVTSAQKNPTAFYLCASSVTPSSGNTIYFGEGSWLTVV.

The chain carries TRBV6-5 and TRBJ1-6, with 7 bases fitting TRBD1. The CDR3 totals 16 residues. V was clipped by 2 bases and J by 10 bases; unmatched bases: 11. Germline assignment: CDR1 MNHEY and CDR2 SVGAGI. CDR3 sequence reads: CASSYRRQGAGSPLHF. The CDR3 bases are TGTGCCAGCAGTTACCGGCGACAGGGCGCCGGCTCACCCCTCCACTTT.

The V call is TRBV21-1, the J call TRBJ2-7; the table assigns TRBD1, which was not confirmed against the DNA. TRBV21-1 is annotated as a pseudogene. CDR3 size: 16 residues. The DNA for the CDR3 is TGTGCCAGCAGCGAGGGGGACGGATTAAGACTCTACGAGCAGTACTTC. It codes for CASSEGDGLRLYEQYF.

J is TRBJ1-6 and V is TRBV11-2, with 7 bases lining up with TRBD1. J was trimmed by 10 bases and V by 5 bases; bases with no gene match: 8. The CDR3 runs 14 residues. CDR1 SGHAT and CDR2 FQNNGV come from the germline V gene. This CDR3 is CASSQGGMGSPLHF. The CDR3 DNA follows: TGTGCCAGCAGCCAAGGGGGCATGGGGTCACCCCTCCACTTT.

This rearrangement joins TRBV28 to TRBJ2-3; TRBD2 might be the D (5 bases). Looked up from germline, CDR1 is MDHEN and CDR2 is SYDVKM. V was pared by 3 bases and J by 5 bases, with 12 bases between. This CDR3 comprises 14 residues. CDR3 nucleotides: TGTGCCAGCAGTTTGGGCGGGTCTGTAGATACGCAGTATTTT. Its translation is CASSLGGSVDTQYF.

The V call is TRBV14, the J call TRBJ2-1; 9 bases are a match to TRBD2. This CDR3 has 17 amino acids. Trimming removed 4 bases from V and 0 bases from J; junction bases left unmatched: 7. Germline V gives CDR1 SGHDN, CDR2 FVKESK. For the CDR3, the DNA is TGTGCCAGCAGCCCGTCTAGCGGGGCCGGCTCCTACAATGAGCAGTTCTTC. Its translation is CASSPSSGAGSYNEQFF.

The V gene is TRBV27, the J gene TRBJ2-3; 12 nucleotides match TRBD2. The CDR3 contains 15 residues. V gave up 5 bases and J gave up 5 bases; unmatched junction bases: 5. CDR1 is MNHEY, CDR2 SMNVEV, per germline (reference sequence). CDR3 sequence: CASSKGLAGVDTQYF. The CDR3 DNA sequence: TGTGCCAGCAGTAAGGGACTAGCGGGCGTAGATACGCAGTATTTT.

This chain connects TRBV4-1 to TRBJ2-5; 7 positions agree with TRBD1. Per the germline V gene, CDR1 is MGHRA and CDR2 is YSYEKL. Germline trimming cut 8 bases from V and 0 bases from J; bases unmatched to any gene: 6. This CDR3 region has 14 residues. CDR3 DNA sequence: TGCGCCAGCTCACCAGGGGGAAACCAAGAGACCCAGTACTTC. This encodes CASSPGGNQETQYF.

Here the CDR3 reads CASSLGEIYEKLFF. DNA of the CDR3: TGTGCCAGCAGCCTCGGGGAGATTTATGAAAAACTGTTTTTT. This chain joins TRBV11-3 and TRBJ1-4; D not certain. Trimming left V 5 bases short and J 6 bases short, with 13 bases between. This CDR3 is 14 amino acids long. The germline V gene encodes CDR1 SGHNT and CDR2 YENEEA.

The V call is TRBV29-1, the J call TRBJ1-5, with 9 bases identical to TRBD1. V was clipped by 7 bases and J by 6 bases; unmatched bases: 13. CDR1 and CDR2 (germline): SQVTM, ANQGSEA. The CDR3 runs 15 residues. CDR3 amino acids: CSASTGGQRGQPQHF. DNA for the CDR3: TGCAGCGCCAGTACAGGGGGCCAACGAGGTCAGCCCCAGCATTTT.

The chain carries TRBV5-6 and TRBJ2-7; 7 nucleotides line up with TRBD2. The V and J ends lost 4 bases and 2 bases, in that order; junction bases with no gene match: 0. The CDR3 totals 12 residues. CDR1 is SGHDT, CDR2 YYEEEE, per germline. Written as DNA, the CDR3 is TGTGCCAGCAGCGGGGGGGCCTACGAGCAGTACTTC. Its protein is CASSGGAYEQYF.

CDR3 sequence reads: CASSPASGGYTF. The DNA for the CDR3 is TGTGCCAGCAGTCCGGCCTCGGGGGGCTACACCTTC. The chain recombines TRBV6-5 with TRBJ1-2; D ambiguous. This CDR3 contains 12 residues. V gave up 5 bases and J gave up 8 bases, with 12 bases separating them. The germline gives CDR1 MNHEY, CDR2 SVGAGI.

This sequence joins TRBV29-1 and TRBJ2-3; 8 bases align to TRBD2. Germline V gene lookup returns CDR1 SQVTM and CDR2 ANQGSEA. The CDR3 is made up of 15 amino acids. The V gene end was trimmed by 4 bases and the J gene end by 3 bases; junction bases not matched to a gene: 9. Here the CDR3 DNA reads TGCAGCGTTGGGTCTCGGGGGGGCGGAACAGATACGCAGTATTTT. Translated: CSVGSRGGGTDTQYF.

The V gene is TRBV6-2 or TRBV6-3, the J gene TRBJ2-1, with D perhaps TRBD2 (5 bases). The CDR3 is 14 residues long. Germline loops: CDR1 MNHEY, CDR2 SVGEGT. The V end was cut by 4 bases, the J end by 9 bases, with 16 bases between. The CDR3 loop reads CASSFGERPGEQFF. The CDR3 DNA follows: TGTGCCAGCAGTTTCGGGGAGCGGCCGGGTGAGCAGTTCTTC.

The J gene is TRBJ2-7, the V gene TRBV5-1, with 11 bases matching TRBD1. The CDR3 is 15 amino acids. The J segment lost 3 bases and the V segment lost 4 bases, leaving 6 bases of the junction unmatched. The germline CDR1 and CDR2 sequences are SGHRS and YFSETQ. The CDR3, as DNA: TGCGCCAGCAGCCACGGACAGGGGGCTTACTACGAGCAGTACTTC. This translates into CASSHGQGAYYEQYF.

The chain employs TRBV7-8 and TRBJ1-4, with D possibly matching TRBD1 (6 bases). This CDR3 region has 16 residues. Trimming took off 4 bases at V and 7 bases at J, with 19 bases between the two ends. The germline V gene has CDR1 SGHVS and CDR2 FQNEAQ. This CDR3 is CASSSPRGRVSEKLFF. CDR3 in DNA: TGTGCCAGCAGCTCCCCGAGGGGGAGGGTTAGTGAAAAACTGTTTTTT.

A single count supports this clone. CDR3 coding DNA: TGCGCCAGCAGCTTGAACGTACTAGCGGGGCCTGGGGAGCAGTACTTC. The encoded protein is CASSLNVLAGPGEQYF. J is TRBJ2-7 and V is TRBV5-1; 10 bases are shared with TRBD2. From germline, CDR1 is SGHRS and CDR2 YFSETQ. Germline trimming cut 1 base from V and 7 bases from J; bases unmatched to any gene: 11. The CDR3 has 16 residues.

The chain has TRBV7-2 and TRBJ2-7, with 11 bases fitting TRBD2. The CDR3 runs 15 residues. The germline V gene has CDR1 SGHTA and CDR2 FQGNSA. The V gene end was trimmed by 4 bases and the J gene end by 2 bases; junction bases not matched to a gene: 4. The CDR3 reads CASSSRGLAAYEQYF. CDR3 in DNA: TGTGCCAGCAGCTCCCGGGGACTAGCGGCCTACGAGCAGTACTTC.

This clone showed up just once. The chain combines TRBV5-1 with TRBJ1-1; D remains unclear. The V gene lost 0 bases and the J gene lost 0 bases, with 9 bases spanning the gap. The CDR3 runs 15 residues. Germline CDR1 is SGHRS and CDR2 is YFSETQ. CDR3 DNA sequence: TGCGCCAGCAGCTTGGATGGGCAGTTGAACACTGAAGCTTTCTTT. It encodes CASSLDGQLNTEAFF.

The chain joins TRBV5-1 to TRBJ2-7; a possible D gene is TRBD1 (6 bases). Germline loops: CDR1 SGHRS, CDR2 YFSETQ. The CDR3 is made up of 15 amino acids. With 4 bases removed from V and 5 bases from J, the gap between germline ends came to 19 bases. CDR3 sequence: CASSTGWAGLDEQYF. For the CDR3, the DNA is TGCGCCAGCAGCACAGGGTGGGCAGGGCTCGACGAGCAGTACTTC.

The chain joins TRBV9 to TRBJ2-3; TRBD2 matches at 12 bases. The length of the CDR3 is 16 residues. Unmatched junction bases numbered 9, after V lost 4 bases and J lost 6 bases. Per germline, CDR1 SGDLS and CDR2 YYNGEE. Written as DNA, the CDR3 is TGTGCCAGCAGCCCCCGACTAGCGGGAGTCGAGGATACGCAGTATTTT. This gives the protein CASSPRLAGVEDTQYF.